A selection of T cell receptor beta chains follows, all from one sample in a study of T-cell reconstitution after alpha-beta-depleted transplantation in children. A single record per CDR3 protein comes from TCRdb applying MiXCR to the PCR reads. The repertoire holds a few hundred thousand distinct CDR3 sequences, with around a tenth as singletons. Specimen: PBMCs, collected before TCRalphabeta/CD19-depleted stem cell transplant. All receptors derive from a boy younger than two with acute myeloid leukemia, due to receive a stem cell transplant. Each CDR3 is given with its conserved first and last residue. A D gene is named only where the DNA matches it firmly. The size field is filled for only some rows; it gives once, few, many or a size class.

D gene	V gene	J gene	clone size	CDR3 protein	CDR3 DNA
-	TRBV7-9	TRBJ1-1	many	CASRLIGLNTEAFF	TGTGCCAGCAGGCTTATTGGGTTGAACACTGAAGCTTTCTTT
-	TRBV6-2/TRBV6-3	TRBJ1-1	many	CASSYSERDTEAFF	TGTGCCAGCAGTTACTCGGAAAGGGACACTGAAGCTTTCTTT
-	TRBV12-3/TRBV12-4	TRBJ2-2	many	CASSLEAGIGELFF	TGTGCCAGCAGTTTAGAGGCGGGGATCGGGGAGCTGTTTTTT
-	TRBV3-1	TRBJ1-6	few	CASTLWGDPVSPLHF	TGTGCCAGCACGCTCTGGGGGGACCCAGTTTCACCCCTCCACTTT
-	TRBV5-1	TRBJ1-1	-	CASSLFLTGNTEAFF	TGCGCCAGCAGCTTGTTCCTGACAGGGAACACTGAAGCTTTCTTT
TRBD1	TRBV7-7	TRBJ2-5	many	CASSSGQGRRETQYF	TGTGCCAGCAGCTCTGGACAGGGCCGAAGGGAGACCCAGTACTTC
-	TRBV20-1	TRBJ1-4	-	CSARDRQRGNEKLFF	TGCAGTGCTAGAGATCGACAGCGAGGGAATGAAAAACTGTTTTTT
-	TRBV21-1	TRBJ2-7	many	CASIDPWTSGSLEQYF	TGTGCCAGCATCGACCCCTGGACTAGCGGGAGCCTAGAGCAGTACTTC
TRBD2	TRBV7-2	TRBJ2-1	many	CASSFSGGNYNEQFF	TGTGCCAGCAGCTTTAGCGGGGGGAACTACAATGAGCAGTTCTTC
-	TRBV7-9	TRBJ2-3	-	CASSFRKGRGDTQYF	TGTGCCAGCAGCTTTCGGAAGGGACGAGGAGATACGCAGTATTTT
-	TRBV24-1	TRBJ2-3	many	CATAQGSTDTQYF	TGTGCCACCGCCCAGGGGAGCACAGATACGCAGTATTTT
TRBD2	TRBV28	TRBJ2-3	many	CASSGRLAAVTDTQYF	TGTGCCAGCAGTGGACGACTAGCCGCCGTCACAGATACGCAGTATTTT
TRBD2	TRBV12-3/TRBV12-4	TRBJ2-1	few	CASSGASGSVPSSYNEQFF	TGTGCCAGCAGTGGGGCCAGCGGGAGTGTTCCTAGCTCCTACAATGAGCAGTTCTTC
-	TRBV7-2	TRBJ1-5	-	CASSSRGTVVGNQPQHF	TGTGCCAGCAGCTCCCGAGGGACTGTGGTTGGCAATCAGCCCCAGCATTTT
TRBD1	TRBV4-2	TRBJ1-3	many	CASSQARDRGRNTIYF	TGTGCCAGCAGCCAAGCCCGTGACAGGGGGAGAAACACCATATATTTT
TRBD2	TRBV12-3/TRBV12-4	TRBJ2-5	many	CASSPLAGGETQYF	TGTGCCAGCAGTCCTCTAGCGGGGGGCGAGACCCAGTACTTC
-	TRBV20-1	TRBJ2-7	few	CSALRTVSYEQYF	TGCAGTGCCCTAAGGACAGTCTCTTACGAGCAGTACTTC
-	TRBV1	TRBJ1-1	-	CTSSQVSWRNTEAFF	TGCACCAGCAGCCAAGTGTCTTGGCGGAACACTGAAGCTTTCTTT
-	TRBV28	TRBJ2-5	many	CASRSQETQYF	TGTGCCAGCAGATCTCAAGAGACCCAGTACTTC
-	TRBV29-1	TRBJ2-3	many	CSVRASRDTQYF	TGCAGCGTTCGGGCAAGTCGAGATACGCAGTATTTT
TRBD2	TRBV5-1	TRBJ2-1	many	CASSLPGERGGSNEQFF	TGCGCCAGCAGTCTTCCCGGAGAGCGGGGGGGCTCTAATGAGCAGTTCTTC
TRBD2	TRBV4-3	TRBJ2-1	many	CASSQDRRTSGKNEQFF	TGCGCCAGCAGCCAAGATAGACGGACTAGCGGGAAAAATGAGCAGTTCTTC
-	TRBV4-3	TRBJ2-5	many	CASSQVVGQETQYF	TGCGCCAGCAGCCAAGTAGTCGGCCAAGAGACCCAGTACTTC
-	TRBV2	TRBJ2-7	-	CAGTQGYEQYF	TGTGCCGGAACGCAGGGGTACGAGCAGTACTTC
-	TRBV5-1	TRBJ2-1	many	CASSLRGLNEQFF	TGCGCCAGCAGCTTGAGGGGTCTCAATGAGCAGTTCTTC
-	TRBV12-3/TRBV12-4	TRBJ2-6	many	CASIARISGANVLTF	TGTGCCAGCATCGCACGGATTTCTGGGGCCAACGTCCTGACTTTC
-	TRBV7-2	TRBJ2-2	-	CASSSRRGNTGELFF	TGTGCCAGCAGTTCCCGAAGGGGGAACACCGGGGAGCTGTTTTTT